The sequence of this TCR beta chain was determined in a study of blood T cell repertoires in COVID-19. The CDR3 loop spans 13 amino acids. The V gene lost 4 bases and the J gene lost 6 bases, with 12 bases spanning the gap. The germline gives CDR1 MNHNY, CDR2 SVGAGI (reference sequence). Assay used: immunoSEQ multiplex PCR; TCRdb lists only in-frame clones, some missing. The data hold about 180,000 clones, with approximately 80% observed a single time. This clone has more than one count but fewer than ten. The origin of this receptor is a human donor in a cohort sampled during active COVID-19. Material: peripheral blood. The gene calls are TRBV6-6 and TRBJ1-2; D call uncertain. The CDR3 DNA follows: TGTGCCAGCAGTTTGCAGGAAAGTGATGGCTACACCTTC. Amino acids: CASSLQESDGYTF.